The source of this TCR beta chain is a study of T cell responses to AZD1222 COVID-19 vaccine. Overall study results and limits: Researchers took repertoire samples only after the peak T cell response had come.

V lost 6 bases, J lost 8 bases, and 10 bases lay in between. Per germline, CDR1 DFQATT and CDR2 SNEGSKA (reference sequence). CDR3 length equals 10 residues. The table came from immunoSEQ multiplex PCR; TCRdb's copy has only in-frame clones and leaves some out. The sample lists approximately 120,000 clones; approximately 87% were seen once. On this clone itself: The antigen remains unidentified.

The receptor was derived from an adult who received the AZD1222 COVID-19 vaccine. Sequenced here: peripheral blood, sampled 28 days after the second AZD1222 dose. The V and J genes are TRBV20-1 and TRBJ1-2; no clear D gene. Here the CDR3 DNA reads TGCAGTGCCGCGGTGGGAGGCTACACCTTC. Its translation is CSAAVGGYTF.